The 28 T cell receptor beta chains given below trace back to one sample, sequenced in a study of T cell changes during pregnancy in multiple sclerosis. Only in-frame clones appear in the TCRdb table, and some are missing; sequencing was by immunoSEQ multiplex PCR. The sample includes around 50,000 clones, 90% to 95% of them seen just once. The material was CD8+ T cells from peripheral blood mononuclear cells, obtained in the first trimester of pregnancy. Receptor source: a female donor with multiple sclerosis, enrolled in a pregnancy study.

The chain carries TRBV7-2 and TRBJ1-1, with a weak D call TRBD1 (5 bases). V gave up 4 bases and J gave up 5 bases, with 11 bases separating them. CDR1 is SGHTA, CDR2 FQGNSA, per germline. The CDR3 consists of 13 residues. The CDR3 DNA reads TGTGCCAGCAGCTCCGGGGGGTCTACTGAAGCTTTCTTT. Encoded protein: CASSSGGSTEAFF. Together with reference TRBV7-2 and TRBJ1-1, the CDR3 gives the full variable domain: GAGVSQSPSNKVTEKGKDVELRCDPISGHTALYWYRQSLGQGLEFLIYFQGNSAPDKSGLPSDRFSAERTGGSVSTLTIQRTQQEDSAVYLCASSSGGSTEAFFGQGTRLTVV.

The gene calls are TRBV11-2 and TRBJ2-2; 7 positions match TRBD1. From germline, CDR1 is SGHAT and CDR2 FQNNGV. This CDR3 has 17 amino acids. J was trimmed by 0 bases and V by 0 bases; bases with no gene match: 4. CDR3 sequence reads: CASSLDLGGANTGELFF. The DNA for the CDR3 is TGTGCCAGCAGCTTAGATCTAGGGGGCGCGAACACCGGGGAGCTGTTTTTT.

The chain uses TRBV28 and TRBJ2-2; maybe TRBD1 (5 bases). The CDR3 is 14 amino acids. Germline assignment: CDR1 MDHEN and CDR2 SYDVKM. The ends were cut back, 6 bases at V and 5 bases at J, with 13 bases in the middle. CDR3 amino acids: CASRWQGWTGELFF. As DNA, the CDR3 is TGTGCCAGCAGATGGCAGGGCTGGACCGGGGAGCTGTTTTTT. Full variable domain (remainder filled in from reference TRBV28 and TRBJ2-2): DVKVTQSSRYLVKRTGEKVFLECVQDMDHENMFWYRQDPGLGLRLIYFSYDVKMKEKGDIPEGYSVSREKKERFSLILESASTNQTSMYLCASRWQGWTGELFFGEGSRLTVL.

The V and J genes are TRBV7-9 and TRBJ1-1; D gene ambiguous. V was trimmed by 4 bases and J by 1 base, leaving 7 bases between them. The CDR3 spans 13 residues. Germline V CDR1 and CDR2: SEHNR, FQNEAQ (reference sequence). DNA for the CDR3: TGTGCCAGCAGCTCCCCCGGGAACACTGAAGCTTTCTTT. This sequence encodes CASSSPGNTEAFF.

The chain combines TRBV5-5 with TRBJ2-3, with 9 nucleotides matching TRBD2. The CDR3 is made up of 14 amino acids. Germline V gene lookup returns CDR1 SGHKS and CDR2 YYEKEE (reference sequence). The J segment lost 4 bases and the V segment lost 1 base, leaving 1 base of the junction unmatched. The CDR3 nucleotides read TGTGCCAGCAGCTTGCTAGCGGGGCCAGATACGCAGTATTTT. Translating it yields CASSLLAGPDTQYF.

The chain employs TRBV10-1 and TRBJ2-1, with 9 bases fitting TRBD1. Trimming took 3 bases from V and 8 from J; bases not matched to a gene: 14. Germline values: CDR1 WNHNN, CDR2 SYGVQD (reference sequence). The CDR3 contains 17 residues. CDR3 sequence: CASSEDLRGQGWDEQFF. As DNA, the CDR3 is TGCGCCAGCAGTGAAGACCTCCGGGGACAGGGTTGGGATGAGCAGTTCTTC.

The V gene is TRBV6-6, the J gene TRBJ2-1, with a weak D call TRBD2 (6 bases). The length of the CDR3 is 12 residues. Between the trimmed V and J ends, which lost 5 bases and 7 bases, there was a span of 9 bases. Germline CDR1 reads MNHNY; CDR2 reads SVGAGI (reference sequence). As DNA, the CDR3 is TGTGCCAGCAGTCAACTAGCTAATGAGCAGTTCTTC. Amino acid sequence: CASSQLANEQFF.

The rearrangement joins TRBV7-9 to TRBJ1-5, with 9 bases identical to TRBD1. The length of the CDR3 is 17 residues. Looked up from germline, CDR1 is SEHNR and CDR2 is FQNEAQ (reference sequence). J lost 0 bases, V lost 0 bases, and 3 bases had no gene match. The DNA of the CDR3 is TGTGCCAGCAGCTTAGCGACAGGGGGGAATAGCAATCAGCCCCAGCATTTT. It codes for CASSLATGGNSNQPQHF.

V and J are TRBV27 and TRBJ2-1; 7 nucleotides match TRBD2. Losses at the gene ends were 4 bases for V and 10 bases for J; bases not matched to a gene: 13. This CDR3 has 15 amino acids. Germline V gene data show CDR1 as MNHEY and CDR2 as SMNVEV (reference sequence). The CDR3 DNA reads as TGTGCCAGCAGTTCCCCGGGAGCGGGACGTCAGGAGCAGTTCTTC. It yields the protein CASSSPGAGRQEQFF.

V and J are TRBV19 and TRBJ2-1; 11 bases are shared with TRBD1. The CDR3 has 20 residues. Per germline, CDR1 LNHDA and CDR2 SQIVND (reference sequence). V gave up 2 bases and J gave up 2 bases; unmatched junction bases: 14. This chain's CDR3 is CASSILPGQGVFGAYNEQFF. CDR3 in DNA: TGTGCCAGTAGTATATTACCGGGACAGGGGGTTTTTGGGGCCTACAATGAGCAGTTCTTC.

The chain employs TRBV27 and TRBJ2-1; 8 nucleotides align to TRBD2. The V gene's germline CDR1 is MNHEY and CDR2 SMNVEV (reference sequence). With 4 bases clipped from V and 7 bases from J, the junction kept 18 bases outside the gene matches. CDR3 size: 18 residues. CDR3 protein: CASSSSGTRTGIENEQFF. CDR3 in DNA: TGTGCCAGCAGTTCCTCCGGGACTAGGACGGGAATCGAGAATGAGCAGTTCTTC.

In DNA, the CDR3 is TGTGCCAGCAGCTTGGGGACTGCTAACTATGGCTACACCTTC. Translated, it gives CASSLGTANYGYTF. The genes are TRBV7-9 and TRBJ1-2, with D possibly matching TRBD1 (5 bases). The CDR3 has 14 residues. Trimming stripped 3 bases from V and 0 bases from J, with 8 bases between. Germline CDR1 SEHNR, CDR2 FQNEAQ (reference sequence).

This chain joins TRBV15 and TRBJ2-7; no clear D. Looked up from germline, CDR1 is LNHNV and CDR2 is YYDKDF (reference sequence). V lost 1 base and J lost 6, with 19 bases in between. This CDR3 spans 16 amino acids. The CDR3 spells CATSRVTIGYGAEQYF. As DNA, the CDR3 is TGTGCCACCAGCAGAGTTACTATCGGGTATGGAGCCGAGCAGTACTTC.

The genes are TRBV11-1 and TRBJ2-2, with 9 bases aligning to TRBD2. Losses at the gene ends were 5 bases for V and 3 bases for J; bases not matched to a gene: 7. CDR1 is SGHAT, CDR2 FQDESV, per germline (reference sequence). This CDR3 region has 16 residues. CDR3 residues: CASSPLAGADTGELFF. The CDR3 DNA reads as TGTGCCAGCAGCCCTTTAGCGGGGGCCGACACCGGGGAGCTGTTTTTT. Supplemented by reference TRBV11-1 and TRBJ2-2, the full variable domain reads EAEVAQSPRYKITEKSQAVAFWCDPISGHATLYWYRQILGQGPELLVQFQDESVVDDSQLPKDRFSAERLKGVDSTLKIQPAELGDSAMYLCASSPLAGADTGELFFGEGSRLTVL.

The genes are TRBV9 and TRBJ2-7; D is perhaps TRBD1 (6 bases). CDR1 is SGDLS, CDR2 YYNGEE, per germline. CDR3 size: 11 residues. The V and J ends lost 7 bases and 3 bases respectively, with 8 bases between them. The CDR3 loop reads CASGDNYEQYF. The CDR3 DNA reads as TGTGCCAGCGGGGACAACTACGAGCAGTACTTC.

The rearrangement uses TRBV19 and TRBJ1-1, with D possibly being TRBD1 (6 bases). Germline V gives CDR1 LNHDA, CDR2 SQIVND (reference sequence). Deletions cut 10 bases from V and 0 bases from J, with 12 bases between. CDR3 length equals 13 residues. The CDR3 region has the DNA TGTGCCACCCTGGACAGTTTGAACACTGAAGCTTTCTTT. It is translated as CATLDSLNTEAFF.

CDR3 bases: TGTGCCAGCAGCCAAGAAAGGGGGCTCTATAATTCACCCCTCCACTTT. Translating it yields CASSQERGLYNSPLHF. The chain joins TRBV4-2 to TRBJ1-6, with TRBD1 matching over 7 bases. Germline V CDR1 and CDR2: LGHNA, YNFKEQ. V gave up 0 bases and J gave up 3 bases; unmatched junction bases: 2. The CDR3 sequence is 16 residues long.

V and J are TRBV9 and TRBJ1-5; D unclear. Deletions cut 0 bases from V and 6 bases from J, with 10 bases between. The CDR3 is made up of 14 amino acids. Germline lookup yields CDR1 SGDLS and CDR2 YYNGEE. The chain's CDR3 is CASSVGGVGQPQHF. The CDR3 nucleotides are TGTGCCAGCAGCGTAGGCGGGGTAGGTCAGCCCCAGCATTTT.

V gene TRBV6-1 combines with J gene TRBJ2-7, with 9 positions matching TRBD1. This CDR3 spans 15 amino acids. With 3 bases clipped from V and 3 bases from J, the junction kept 6 bases outside the gene matches. CDR1 is MNHNS, CDR2 SASEGT, per germline. The CDR3 DNA is TGTGCCAGCAGTGACCCGGACAGGGGTTTCTACGAGCAGTACTTC. The encoded protein is CASSDPDRGFYEQYF.

The genes are TRBV2 and TRBJ1-6; 8 bases fit TRBD1. Unmatched junction bases numbered 6, after V lost 5 bases and J lost 6 bases. CDR3 length: 15 residues. From germline, CDR1 is SNHLY and CDR2 FYNNEI. CDR3 coding DNA: TGTGCCAGCAGTCCCAGGACAGGGATTAATTCACCCCTCCACTTT. Its protein is CASSPRTGINSPLHF.

J is TRBJ2-7 and V is TRBV9; D might be TRBD2 (6 bases). With 0 bases removed from V and 4 bases from J, the gap between germline ends came to 14 bases. This CDR3 contains 15 residues. Germline lookup yields CDR1 SGDLS and CDR2 YYNGEE. The CDR3, as DNA: TGTGCCAGCAGCGTAGATTCCGGGAGAGGGTACGAGCAGTACTTC. Translation: CASSVDSGRGYEQYF. The full variable domain, with the rest looked up from reference TRBV9 and TRBJ2-7, is DSGVTQTPKHLITATGQRVTLRCSPRSGDLSVYWYQQSLDQGLQFLIQYYNGEERAKGNILERFSAQQFPDLHSELNLSSLELGDSALYFCASSVDSGRGYEQYFGPGTRLTVT.

V usage is TRBV30 and J usage is TRBJ2-7; 9 positions match TRBD1. The germline V gene has CDR1 GTSNPN and CDR2 SVGIG (reference sequence). The CDR3 has 17 amino acids. The V and J ends lost 0 bases and 0 bases, in that order; junction bases with no gene match: 9. CDR3 amino acids: CAWSVPRTGDISYEQYF. DNA for the CDR3: TGTGCCTGGAGTGTACCCCGGACAGGGGATATCTCCTACGAGCAGTACTTC.

This clone was observed once. This chain links TRBV12-5 with TRBJ1-2; 10 bases are shared with TRBD1. The CDR3 runs 16 residues. The V gene's germline CDR1 is LGHNT and CDR2 FRNRAP. The J segment lost 2 bases and the V segment lost 5 bases, leaving 8 bases of the junction unmatched. In nucleotides, the CDR3 is TGTGCTAGTGGTCCGGTCCGGGACAGGGGAAACTATGGCTACACCTTC. Residues: CASGPVRDRGNYGYTF.

This clone was found once. For the CDR3, the DNA is TGTGCCAGCAGCGCGCCGGGTCGTAGCGGGGGGCTCTACGAGCAGTACTTC. Protein: CASSAPGRSGGLYEQYF. The chain carries TRBV13 and TRBJ2-7; TRBD2 matches 10 bases. The CDR3 is 17 amino acids. CDR1 is PRHDT, CDR2 FYEKMQ, per germline (reference sequence). Unmatched junction bases numbered 13, after V lost 5 bases and J lost 3 bases.

This sequence joins TRBV7-9 and TRBJ1-1, with D possibly being TRBD1 (5 bases). Trimming shortened V by 5 bases and J by 3 bases, and 13 bases separated the two germline ends. Germline V CDR1 and CDR2: SEHNR, FQNEAQ (reference sequence). CDR3 length: 14 amino acids. The CDR3: CASSLVSGDTEAFF. The CDR3, as DNA: TGTGCCAGCAGCCTCGTTTCGGGGGACACTGAAGCTTTCTTT.

This clone was picked up one time. The chain joins TRBV5-1 to TRBJ2-7, with 11 positions matching TRBD1. The CDR3 length is 15 residues. Unmatched junction bases numbered 4, after V lost 3 bases and J lost 2 bases. The germline gives CDR1 SGHRS, CDR2 YFSETQ. The CDR3: CASSSPGQGAYEQYF. DNA for the CDR3: TGCGCCAGCAGCTCCCCGGGACAGGGGGCCTACGAGCAGTACTTC.

This rearrangement joins TRBV5-5 to TRBJ1-6; no firm D call. The CDR3 extends over 14 amino acids. Trimming removed 0 bases from V and 3 bases from J, with 4 bases in between. In germline, CDR1 is SGHKS, CDR2 YYEKEE (reference sequence). CDR3 loop: CASSLVYYNSPLHF. The CDR3 nucleotides are TGTGCCAGCAGCTTGGTTTACTATAATTCACCCCTCCACTTT.

In DNA, the CDR3 is TGTGCCAGCACCCCCGAGGAGGGGTCTGGCTACACCTTC. This translates into CASTPEEGSGYTF. The rearrangement links TRBV9 to TRBJ1-2; D may be TRBD1 (5 bases). Trimming pared 6 bases from V and 7 bases from J, leaving 16 bases between. The CDR3 runs to 13 residues. Germline CDR1 SGDLS, CDR2 YYNGEE.